The source of this T cell receptor beta chain is a study of shared clonotypes between healthy human individuals. Only in-frame clones appear in the TCRdb table, and some are missing; sequencing was by immunoSEQ multiplex PCR. The sample lists under 1,900,000 clones, roughly 98.5% seen once, with about 0.34% in the top ten. The CDR3 loop spans 14 amino acids. Trimming took off 4 bases at V and 3 bases at J, with 10 bases between the two ends. From germline, CDR1 is ENHRY and CDR2 SYGVKD. V and J are TRBV10-3 and TRBJ2-1; TRBD1 might be the D (6 bases). The receptor's source is a man younger than 45 in good health. The sequencing input was naive CD4+ T cells sorted from blood. The subset was: CD45RA+ positively selected. The CDR3 bases are TGTGCCATCAGTGGCCAGGGACACTACAATGAGCAGTTCTTC. This encodes CAISGQGHYNEQFF.